Sequencing of this T cell receptor (beta chain) was carried out in a study of T cell repertoires in cytomegalovirus infection. Study-level information: Alongside well-studied HLA-B-restricted CMV epitopes, recently identified HLA-C-restricted CMV epitopes were also used. Indicated by public TCR beta signatures were CMV infection and matching HLA type. Study-wide results and caveats: CMV-specific TCR beta clonotypes restricted by HLA-C were the ones dominating the ex vivo response.

The CDR3 extends over 15 amino acids. CDR1 is SGHAT, CDR2 FQDESV, per germline (reference sequence). Trimming shortened V by 5 bases and J by 0 bases, and 13 bases separated the two germline ends. One entry per CDR3 protein results from TCRdb running MiXCR on the reads. The data contain about 830,000 distinct CDR3 sequences, about 30% of them singletons. In the case of this clonotype: Its specificity is unknown.

The source was cultured CD8+ T cells from PBMCs, collected from culture after CMV antigen stimulation. V is TRBV11-1 and J is TRBJ1-1; the D gene is possibly TRBD1 (5 bases). This TCR came from a human donor in good health (CMV status not recorded). Some clones in this sample may be carry-over from other donors' samples. The CDR3 DNA is TGTGCCAGCAGCCAGGGTTGCACTATGAACACTGAAGCTTTCTTT. Amino acids: CASSQGCTMNTEAFF.